This entry concerns a single T cell receptor (beta chain). The target antigen is unknown. These data originate in a study of tumor-infiltrating lymphocytes in primary liver carcinoma. On the study more broadly: Donors had hepatocellular carcinoma or combined HCC and intrahepatic cholangiocarcinoma.

Study-wide results and caveats: About 7.5-25% of top clones, no more, were shared by all five regions.

Co-extraction of both nucleic acids (RNA and DNA) used about 18-31 mg of unsorted bulk tissue. All patients had surgically resected primary liver carcinoma. Synthesis of TCR beta cDNA was carried out from 450 to 650 ng total RNA with a constant-region primer. Three nested multiplex PCR rounds, a slightly modified ARM-PCR, produced the libraries for TCR beta. Running nine to ten cycles apiece, the first two PCR rounds relied on TRBV1-TRBV30 forward primers together with a C-beta reverse primer. TCRdb reprocessed the multiplex PCR reads via MiXCR and lists one record per CDR3 protein. The data contain approximately 73,000 distinct CDR3 sequences, roughly three quarters of them singletons. This CDR3 is built from 12 residues.

The rearrangement uses TRBV12-3 or TRBV12-4 and TRBJ2-7; possibly TRBD1 or TRBD2 for D (5 bases each). The receptor was isolated from a man aged 35-49 years with primary liver carcinoma and hepatitis B virus infection. The sample comprised liver tumor tissue from sampling region 4. Subset meaning: tumor region T4, right-lateral pole. The CDR3 DNA reads TGTGCGAGCCTGGGGGATTTCTACGAGCAGTACTTC. This encodes CASLGDFYEQYF.